This record looks at one T cell receptor (beta chain) sequence and its context. This entry is derived from a study of OX40 agonist ivuxolimab in advanced cancers. About the study: Mean age approximately 61 years, range about 23 to 80; about 81% male.

The length of the CDR3 is 15 residues. The V end was cut by 1 base, the J end by 4 bases, with 13 bases between. The germline gives CDR1 MNHNS, CDR2 SASEGT. Measured with immunoSEQ multiplex PCR; TCRdb has only the in-frame clones, and not every one. The sample lists 17,000 or so clones; 65% to 80% were seen once. The clonotype originates from an adult with an advanced solid tumor such as melanoma, head and neck, liver or kidney cancer. V and J are TRBV6-1 and TRBJ1-1; D unresolved. The starting material was CD4+ or CD8+ T cells sorted from blood, obtained in a trial of the OX40 agonist ivuxolimab. CDR3 protein: CASSEVITDGTEAFF. The CDR3 region has the DNA TGTGCCAGCAGTGAAGTGATTACGGACGGCACTGAAGCTTTCTTT.